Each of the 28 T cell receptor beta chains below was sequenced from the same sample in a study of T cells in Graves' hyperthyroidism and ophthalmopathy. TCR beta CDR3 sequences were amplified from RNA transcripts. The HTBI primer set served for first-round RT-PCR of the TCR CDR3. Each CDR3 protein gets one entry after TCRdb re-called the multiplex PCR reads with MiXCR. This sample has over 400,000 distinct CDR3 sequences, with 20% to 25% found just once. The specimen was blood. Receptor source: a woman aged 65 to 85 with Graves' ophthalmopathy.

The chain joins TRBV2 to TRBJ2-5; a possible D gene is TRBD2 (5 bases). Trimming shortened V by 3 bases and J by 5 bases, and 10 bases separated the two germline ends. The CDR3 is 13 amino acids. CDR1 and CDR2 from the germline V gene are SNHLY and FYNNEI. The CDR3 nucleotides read TGTGCCAGCAGTGAGAGGGTATGGGAGACCCAGTACTTC. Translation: CASSERVWETQYF.

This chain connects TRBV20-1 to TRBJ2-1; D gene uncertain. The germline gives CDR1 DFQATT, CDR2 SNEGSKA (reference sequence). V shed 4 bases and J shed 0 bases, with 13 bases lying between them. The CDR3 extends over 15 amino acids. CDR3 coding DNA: TGCAGTGCTAACAGACCTATGGGCTCCTACAATGAGCAGTTCTTC. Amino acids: CSANRPMGSYNEQFF.

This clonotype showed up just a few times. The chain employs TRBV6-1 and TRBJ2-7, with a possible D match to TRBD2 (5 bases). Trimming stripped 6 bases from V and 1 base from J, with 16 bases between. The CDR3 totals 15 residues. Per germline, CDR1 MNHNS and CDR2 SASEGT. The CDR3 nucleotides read TGTGCCAGCAGAGTAACTTGGACGGGATCCTACGAGCAGTACTTC. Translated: CASRVTWTGSYEQYF.

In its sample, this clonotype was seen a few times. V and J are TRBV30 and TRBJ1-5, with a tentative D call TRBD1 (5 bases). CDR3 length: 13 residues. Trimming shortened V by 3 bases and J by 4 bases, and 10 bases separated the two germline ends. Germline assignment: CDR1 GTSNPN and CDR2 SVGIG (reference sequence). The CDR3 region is CAWSDSLNQPQHF. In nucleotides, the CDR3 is TGTGCCTGGAGCGACAGCTTAAATCAGCCCCAGCATTTT. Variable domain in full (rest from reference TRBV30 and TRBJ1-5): SQTIHQWPATLVQPVGSPLSLECTVEGTSNPNLYWYRQAAGRGLQLLFYSVGIGQISSEVPQNLSASRPQDRQFILSSKKLLLSDSGFYLCAWSDSLNQPQHFGDGTRLSIL.

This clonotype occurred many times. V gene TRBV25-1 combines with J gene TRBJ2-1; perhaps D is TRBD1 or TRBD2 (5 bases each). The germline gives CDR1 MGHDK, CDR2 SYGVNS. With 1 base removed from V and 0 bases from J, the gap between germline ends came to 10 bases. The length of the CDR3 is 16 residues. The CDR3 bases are TGTGCCAGCAGTGAATCCGGGGCCAGCTCCTACAATGAGCAGTTCTTC. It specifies CASSESGASSYNEQFF.

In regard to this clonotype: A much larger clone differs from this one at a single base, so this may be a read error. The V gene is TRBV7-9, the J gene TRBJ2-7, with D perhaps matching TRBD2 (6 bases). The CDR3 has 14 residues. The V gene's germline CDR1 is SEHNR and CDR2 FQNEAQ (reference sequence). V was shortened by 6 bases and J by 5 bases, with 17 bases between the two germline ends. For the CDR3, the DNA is TGTGCCAGCAGACGGGACTCCTTAGTGGACGAGCAGTACTTC. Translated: CASRRDSLVDEQYF.

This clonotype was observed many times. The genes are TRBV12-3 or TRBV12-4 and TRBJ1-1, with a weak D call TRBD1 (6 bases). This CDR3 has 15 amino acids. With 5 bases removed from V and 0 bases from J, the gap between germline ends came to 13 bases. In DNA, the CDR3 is TGTGCCAGCAGTCCCCCACAGGGAATGAACACTGAAGCTTTCTTT. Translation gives CASSPPQGMNTEAFF.

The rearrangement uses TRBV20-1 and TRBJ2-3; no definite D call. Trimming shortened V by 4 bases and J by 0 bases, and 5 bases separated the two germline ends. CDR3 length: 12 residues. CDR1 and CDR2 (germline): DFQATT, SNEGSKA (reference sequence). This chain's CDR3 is CSANPSTDTQYF. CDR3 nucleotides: TGCAGTGCTAATCCTAGCACAGATACGCAGTATTTT.

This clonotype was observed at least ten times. The CDR3 DNA reads as TGTGCCAGCGATCGGCTGGCAGATACGCAGTATTTT. It encodes CASDRLADTQYF. J is TRBJ2-3 and V is TRBV2; D remains unclear. In germline, CDR1 is SNHLY, CDR2 FYNNEI. The V end was cut by 8 bases, the J end by 4 bases, with 10 bases between. CDR3 length: 12 amino acids.

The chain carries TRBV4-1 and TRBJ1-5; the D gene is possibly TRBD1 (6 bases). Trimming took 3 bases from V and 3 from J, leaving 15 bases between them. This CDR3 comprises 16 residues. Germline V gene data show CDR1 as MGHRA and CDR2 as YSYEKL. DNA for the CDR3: TGCGCCAGCAGCCACCCGGGACACAAATCCAATCAGCCCCAGCATTTT. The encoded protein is CASSHPGHKSNQPQHF.

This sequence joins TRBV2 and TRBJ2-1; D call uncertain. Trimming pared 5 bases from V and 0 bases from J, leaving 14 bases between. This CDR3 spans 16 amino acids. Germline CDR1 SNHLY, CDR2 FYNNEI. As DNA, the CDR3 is TGTGCCAGCAGTCGCCCTGGACCCGGCTCCTACAATGAGCAGTTCTTC. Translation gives CASSRPGPGSYNEQFF. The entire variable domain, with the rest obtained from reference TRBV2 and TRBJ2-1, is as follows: EPEVTQTPSHQVTQMGQEVILRCVPISNHLYFYWYRQILGQKVEFLVSFYNNEISEKSEIFDDQFSVERPDGSNFTLKIRSTKLEDSAMYFCASSRPGPGSYNEQFFGPGTRLTVL.

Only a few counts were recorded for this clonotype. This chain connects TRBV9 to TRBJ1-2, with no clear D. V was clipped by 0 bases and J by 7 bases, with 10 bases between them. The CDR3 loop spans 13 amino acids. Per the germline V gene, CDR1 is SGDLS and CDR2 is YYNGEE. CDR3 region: CASSVGSGIGYTF. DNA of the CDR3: TGTGCCAGCAGCGTAGGTTCGGGCATTGGCTACACCTTC.

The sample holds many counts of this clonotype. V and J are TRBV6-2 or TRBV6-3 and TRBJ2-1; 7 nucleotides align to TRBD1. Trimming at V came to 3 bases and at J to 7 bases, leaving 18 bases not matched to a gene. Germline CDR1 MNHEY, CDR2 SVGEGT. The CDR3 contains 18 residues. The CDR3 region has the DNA TGTGCCAGCAGTTATGACGTACCGGGACAGCCCAGGCAGAATGAGCAGTTCTTC. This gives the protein CASSYDVPGQPRQNEQFF.

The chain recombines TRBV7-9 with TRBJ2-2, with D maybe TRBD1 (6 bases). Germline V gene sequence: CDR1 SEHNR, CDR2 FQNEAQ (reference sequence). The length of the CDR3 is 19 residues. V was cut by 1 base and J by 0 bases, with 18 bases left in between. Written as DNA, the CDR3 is TGTGCCAGCAGCTTAGAGGGCCCCGTCAGGACAGCGAACACCGGGGAGCTGTTTTTT. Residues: CASSLEGPVRTANTGELFF.

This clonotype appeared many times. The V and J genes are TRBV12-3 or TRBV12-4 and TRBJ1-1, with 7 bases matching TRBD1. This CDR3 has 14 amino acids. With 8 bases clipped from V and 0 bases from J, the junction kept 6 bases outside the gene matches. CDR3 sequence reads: CASSTGTMNTEAFF. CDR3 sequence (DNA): TGTGCCAGCTCGACAGGGACTATGAACACTGAAGCTTTCTTT.

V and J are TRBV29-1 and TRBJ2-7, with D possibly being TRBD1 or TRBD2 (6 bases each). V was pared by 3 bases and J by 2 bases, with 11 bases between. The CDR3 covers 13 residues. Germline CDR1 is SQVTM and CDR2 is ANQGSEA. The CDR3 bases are TGCAGCGTTGAGATGGGGGGCCCCTACGAGCAGTACTTC. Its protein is CSVEMGGPYEQYF.

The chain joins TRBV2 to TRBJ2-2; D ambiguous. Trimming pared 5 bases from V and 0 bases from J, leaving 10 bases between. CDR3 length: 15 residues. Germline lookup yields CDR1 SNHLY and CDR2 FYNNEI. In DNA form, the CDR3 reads TGTGCCAGCAGTCAGCAAGCCTCGAACACCGGGGAGCTGTTTTTT. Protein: CASSQQASNTGELFF.

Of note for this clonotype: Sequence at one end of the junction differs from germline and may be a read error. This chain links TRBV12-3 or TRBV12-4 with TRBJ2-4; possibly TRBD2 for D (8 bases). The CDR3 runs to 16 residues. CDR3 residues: CVSRPGGGLAKNIQYF. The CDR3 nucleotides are TGTGTCAGCAGGCCGGGAGGGGGCTTAGCCAAAAACATTCAGTACTTC.

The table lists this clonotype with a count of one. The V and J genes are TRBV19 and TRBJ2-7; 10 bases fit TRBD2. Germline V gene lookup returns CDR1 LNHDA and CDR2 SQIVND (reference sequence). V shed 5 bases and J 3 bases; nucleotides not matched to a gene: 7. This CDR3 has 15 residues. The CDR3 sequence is CASSPWTSGFYEQYF. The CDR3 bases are TGTGCCAGTAGTCCCTGGACTAGCGGATTCTACGAGCAGTACTTC.

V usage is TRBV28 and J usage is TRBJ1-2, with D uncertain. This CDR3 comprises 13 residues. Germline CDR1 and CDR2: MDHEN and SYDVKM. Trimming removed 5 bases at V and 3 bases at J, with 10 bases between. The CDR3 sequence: CASSPWVDYGYTF. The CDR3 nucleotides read TGTGCCAGCAGTCCGTGGGTGGACTATGGCTACACCTTC.

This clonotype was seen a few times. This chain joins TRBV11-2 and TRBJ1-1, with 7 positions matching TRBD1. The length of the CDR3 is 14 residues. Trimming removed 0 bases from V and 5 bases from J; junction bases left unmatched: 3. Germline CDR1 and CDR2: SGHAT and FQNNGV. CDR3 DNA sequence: TGTGCCAGCAGCTTAGAAGACAGGGTAACTGAAGCTTTCTTT. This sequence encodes CASSLEDRVTEAFF. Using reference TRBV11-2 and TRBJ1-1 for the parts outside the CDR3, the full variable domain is EAGVAQSPRYKIIEKRQSVAFWCNPISGHATLYWYQQILGQGPKLLIQFQNNGVVDDSQLPKDRFSAERLKGVDSTLKIQPAKLEDSAVYLCASSLEDRVTEAFFGQGTRLTVV.

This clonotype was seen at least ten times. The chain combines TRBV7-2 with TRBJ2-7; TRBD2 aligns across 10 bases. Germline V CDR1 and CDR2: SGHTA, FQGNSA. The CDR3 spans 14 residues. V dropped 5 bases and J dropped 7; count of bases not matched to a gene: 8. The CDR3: CASSLASGSGEQYF. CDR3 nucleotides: TGTGCCAGCAGCCTCGCTAGCGGGAGTGGTGAGCAGTACTTC.

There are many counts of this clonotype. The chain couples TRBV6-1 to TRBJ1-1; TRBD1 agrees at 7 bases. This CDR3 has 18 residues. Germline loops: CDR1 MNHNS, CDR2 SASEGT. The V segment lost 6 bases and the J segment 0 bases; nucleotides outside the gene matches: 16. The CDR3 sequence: CASSLTSPGQTMNTEAFF. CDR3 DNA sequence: TGTGCCAGCAGCCTCACGTCCCCGGGACAGACAATGAACACTGAAGCTTTCTTT.

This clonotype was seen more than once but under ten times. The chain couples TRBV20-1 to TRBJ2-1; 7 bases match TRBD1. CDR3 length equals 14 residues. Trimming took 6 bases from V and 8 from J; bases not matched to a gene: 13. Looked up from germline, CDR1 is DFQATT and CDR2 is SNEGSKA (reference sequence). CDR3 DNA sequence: TGCAGTGCAAAGCCCTTCACAGGGGTGGATGAGCAGTTCTTC. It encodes CSAKPFTGVDEQFF.

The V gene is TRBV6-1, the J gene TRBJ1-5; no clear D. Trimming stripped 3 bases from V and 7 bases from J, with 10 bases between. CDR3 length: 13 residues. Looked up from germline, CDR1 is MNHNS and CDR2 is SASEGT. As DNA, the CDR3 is TGTGCCAGCAGTGACAGGTTGAGACAGCCCCAGCATTTT. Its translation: CASSDRLRQPQHF.

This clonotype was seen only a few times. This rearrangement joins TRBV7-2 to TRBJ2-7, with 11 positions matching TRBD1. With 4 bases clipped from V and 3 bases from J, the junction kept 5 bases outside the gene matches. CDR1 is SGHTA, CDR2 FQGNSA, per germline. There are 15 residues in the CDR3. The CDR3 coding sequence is TGTGCCAGCAGCTGGACAGGGGGCGGCTACTACGAGCAGTACTTC. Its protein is CASSWTGGGYYEQYF.

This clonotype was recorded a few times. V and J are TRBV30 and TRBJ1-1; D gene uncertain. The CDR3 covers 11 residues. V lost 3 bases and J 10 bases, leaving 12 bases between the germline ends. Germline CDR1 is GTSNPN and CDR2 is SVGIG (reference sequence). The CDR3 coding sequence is TGTGCCTGGAGAGCCACGGGATCAGCTTTCTTT. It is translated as CAWRATGSAFF.

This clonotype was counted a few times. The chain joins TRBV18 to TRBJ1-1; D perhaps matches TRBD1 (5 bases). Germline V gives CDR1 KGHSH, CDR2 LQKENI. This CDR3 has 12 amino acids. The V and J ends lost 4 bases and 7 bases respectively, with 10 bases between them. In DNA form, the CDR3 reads TGTGCCAGCTCACTTGGACAAGTTGAAGCTTTCTTT. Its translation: CASSLGQVEAFF.